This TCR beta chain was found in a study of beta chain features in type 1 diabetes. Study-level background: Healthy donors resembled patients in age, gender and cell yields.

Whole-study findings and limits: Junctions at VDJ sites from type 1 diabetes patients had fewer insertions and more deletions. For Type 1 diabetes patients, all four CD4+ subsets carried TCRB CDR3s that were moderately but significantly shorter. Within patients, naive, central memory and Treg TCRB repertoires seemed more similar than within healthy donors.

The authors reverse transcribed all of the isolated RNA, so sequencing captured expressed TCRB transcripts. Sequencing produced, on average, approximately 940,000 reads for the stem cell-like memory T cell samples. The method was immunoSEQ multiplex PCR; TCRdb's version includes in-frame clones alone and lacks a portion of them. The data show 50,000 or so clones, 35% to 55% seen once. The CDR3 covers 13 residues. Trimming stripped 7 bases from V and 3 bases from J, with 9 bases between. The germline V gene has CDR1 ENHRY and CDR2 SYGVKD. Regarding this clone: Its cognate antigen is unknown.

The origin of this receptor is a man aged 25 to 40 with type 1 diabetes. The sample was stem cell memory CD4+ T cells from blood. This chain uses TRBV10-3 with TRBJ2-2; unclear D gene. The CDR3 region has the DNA TGTGCCATCAAACACAGTTACACCGGGGAGCTGTTTTTT. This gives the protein CAIKHSYTGELFF.